This T cell receptor (beta chain) appears in the sequencing data of a study of T cell responses to AZD1222 COVID-19 vaccine. Study-level findings and limits: Regions left unmutated in variants are reportedly the target of nearly half of spike-specific TCRs.

There are 16 residues in the CDR3. The V gene lost 3 bases and the J gene lost 7 bases, with 17 bases spanning the gap. The germline gives CDR1 SGHDT, CDR2 YYEEEE. Profiled with immunoSEQ multiplex PCR; TCRdb holds only in-frame clones, not every one. Of approximately 180,000 clones listed, 85% to 95% are singletons. Concerning this clone: The antigen remains unidentified.

This TCR came from an adult in good health. Here the sequenced sample was peripheral blood, taken on day 0 of AZD1222 vaccination. The rearrangement uses TRBV5-6 and TRBJ1-6; tentatively, D is TRBD1 (5 bases). The CDR3 nucleotides read TGTGCCAGCAGCTCAGCGGGCGGGGGAGGAAATTCACCCCTCCACTTT. Protein: CASSSAGGGGNSPLHF.